This is a list of T cell receptor beta chains from one sample in a study of cytomegalovirus exposure and HLA in healthy donors. The assay was immunoSEQ multiplex PCR, and TCRdb's table has in-frame clones only and misses some. The data hold about 130,000 clones, with roughly 89% observed a single time. Sequencing used PBMCs. The origin of the receptors is a woman aged 18-35 years in good health and CMV-seronegative. CDR3s include the opening cysteine and the closing phenylalanine or tryptophan. A D gene is named only where the DNA matches it firmly. Some rows have no size entry. The others give once, few or many, or a class for an expanded clone.

size	V	D	J	DNA	CDR3
.	TRBV7-2	.	TRBJ1-3	TGTGCCAGCAGCTTAGGAGGCTCTGGAAACACCATATATTTT	CASSLGGSGNTIYF
.	TRBV18	.	TRBJ1-1	TGTGCCAGCTCAGGCAACAGAAACACTGAAGCTTTCTTT	CASSGNRNTEAFF
once	TRBV6-6	.	TRBJ1-1	TGTGCCAGCAGACCGACAGGGAACACTGAAGCTTTCTTT	CASRPTGNTEAFF
.	TRBV5-1	TRBD1	TRBJ2-7	TGCGCCAGCAGCTTGGAACAGGGGGCTCTCTACGAGCAGTACTTC	CASSLEQGALYEQYF
.	TRBV12-5	.	TRBJ1-1	TGTGCTAGTGGTCCCCCCGGAGGGCGGGCGAGTCAGGCTTTCTTT	CASGPPGGRASQAFF
.	TRBV2	TRBD1	TRBJ2-7	TGTGCCAGCGGCCTGGACAGGGACTCCTACGAGCAGTACTTC	CASGLDRDSYEQYF
.	TRBV4-2	.	TRBJ2-7	TGTGCCAGCAGCCTGGCTGGACAGACGAGCTCCTACGAGCAGTACTTC	CASSLAGQTSSYEQYF
.	TRBV7-2	.	TRBJ1-2	TGTGCCAGCAGCTCGGGACTGGGTAACTATGGCTACACCTTC	CASSSGLGNYGYTF
.	TRBV4-2	TRBD2	TRBJ2-3	TGTGCCAGCAGCCAAGTCCCACTAGCGGGGGGAGATACGCAGTATTTT	CASSQVPLAGGDTQYF
.	TRBV9	.	TRBJ1-4	TGTGCCAGCAGCCCTAGCCGAGCAACTAATGAAAAACTGTTTTTT	CASSPSRATNEKLFF
.	TRBV19	TRBD1	TRBJ1-6	TGTGCCAGTAGTATTGGACAGGGCGCGCAGGTCGGTTCACCCCTCCACTTT	CASSIGQGAQVGSPLHF
.	TRBV6-5	.	TRBJ2-7	TGTGCCAGCAGTTCTAACCAGGGGGGCGAGCAGTACTTC	CASSSNQGGEQYF
.	TRBV6-1	TRBD1	TRBJ2-1	TGTGCCAGCAGTTCCCAAGACAGGGGTGAGCAGTTCTTC	CASSSQDRGEQFF
few	TRBV2	.	TRBJ2-1	TGTGCCAGCCTAAAAGGACAAGGGGCTTACAATGAGCAGTTCTTC	CASLKGQGAYNEQFF
.	TRBV5-1	TRBD1	TRBJ1-2	TGCGCCAGCAGCCGGGGGACAGGGGACGGCTACACCTTC	CASSRGTGDGYTF
.	TRBV6-1	.	TRBJ1-2	TGTGCCAGCAGGGAACCGGGACACGAAACCGCCTATGGCTACACCTTC	CASREPGHETAYGYTF
few	TRBV6-5	TRBD1	TRBJ2-2	TGTGCCAGCAGTGACAGGGACACCGGGGAGCTGTTTTTT	CASSDRDTGELFF
.	TRBV29-1	TRBD2	TRBJ2-3	TGCAGCGTTGACAAAACGGGGGGGCCGTGGGGCACAGATACGCAGTATTTT	CSVDKTGGPWGTDTQYF
few	TRBV7-3	.	TRBJ1-2	TGTGCCAGCAGCTTTAACAGGGTGGATGGCTACACCTTC	CASSFNRVDGYTF
.	TRBV15	TRBD1	TRBJ1-1	TGTGCCACCAGCAGGTTCAGGGACAGGGGGCCATATGCCACTGAAGCTTTCTTT	CATSRFRDRGPYATEAFF
.	TRBV4-1	TRBD1	TRBJ1-5	TGCGCTAGCAGCCTAGAGGCGGGACAGCCGCTGTGGCCCCAGCATTTT	CASSLEAGQPLWPQHF
.	TRBV6-6	TRBD1	TRBJ2-7	TGTGCCAGCAGCCGTGGACAGGGTTGGTACGAGCAGTACTTC	CASSRGQGWYEQYF
once	TRBV7-9	TRBD1	TRBJ1-4	TGTGCCAGCAGCCGACAGGGGGAAAAACTGTTTTTT	CASSRQGEKLFF
.	TRBV10-2	.	TRBJ1-1	TGCGCCAGCAGTGAGTCGTGGGGGGGTTACACTGAAGCTTTCTTT	CASSESWGGYTEAFF
.	TRBV6-5	.	TRBJ1-5	TGTGCCAGCAGTTCAGGGGTCAATCAGCCCCAGCATTTT	CASSSGVNQPQHF
.	TRBV11-3	.	TRBJ1-1	TGTGCCAGCAGCTCTAGAATGAACACTGAAGCTTTCTTT	CASSSRMNTEAFF
.	TRBV6-6	TRBD1	TRBJ1-1	TGTGCCAGCAGTCCGCACGACAGGGATAACACTGAAGCTTTCTTT	CASSPHDRDNTEAFF
once	TRBV7-2	TRBD1	TRBJ1-6	TGTGCCAGCAGCTGGACCTTCGACAGGGGAGGTTCACCCCTCCACTTT	CASSWTFDRGGSPLHF
.	TRBV7-9	.	TRBJ2-1	TGTGCCAGCAGCTTAGTCACCTACAATGAGCAGTTCTTC	CASSLVTYNEQFF
.	TRBV6-5	.	TRBJ1-5	TGTGCCAGCAGCACCGACAGAATCCAGCCCCAGCATTTT	CASSTDRIQPQHF
once	TRBV5-6	TRBD2	TRBJ2-1	TGTGCCAGCAGCTTACGCGGGGGGGCGTATGAGCAGTTCTTC	CASSLRGGAYEQFF
once	TRBV7-2	.	TRBJ2-3	TGTGCCAGCAGCGAGCAGGGGGATACGCAGTATTTT	CASSEQGDTQYF
.	TRBV11-3	.	TRBJ1-1	TGTGCCAGCAGCTCGCCCCCGGGAATCGCTTTCTTT	CASSSPPGIAFF
.	TRBV2	.	TRBJ2-5	TGTGCCAGCAGTGGAGGGGGAAAAGAGACCCAGTACTTC	CASSGGGKETQYF
.	TRBV19	.	TRBJ2-7	TGTGCCAGTAGTATTTTAGGAGGGGCGTATGCCGAGCAGTACTTC	CASSILGGAYAEQYF
.	TRBV14	.	TRBJ2-1	TGTGCCAGCAGCCAAGATCGCGGGGGCGAGAGCTCCTACAATGAGCAGTTCTTC	CASSQDRGGESSYNEQFF
.	TRBV10-3	.	TRBJ1-5	TGTGCCATCAGTCTGGACAATAGCAATCAGCCCCAGCATTTT	CAISLDNSNQPQHF
.	TRBV7-9	TRBD1	TRBJ1-1	TGTGCCAGCGGGAGGACAGGGAGTCACACTGAAGCTTTCTTT	CASGRTGSHTEAFF
.	TRBV29-1	.	TRBJ1-5	TGCAGCGTTGTCGGGGGTAGGGGTCAGCCCCAGCATTTT	CSVVGGRGQPQHF
.	TRBV10-1	.	TRBJ1-1	TGCGCCAGCAGTGACCGTCGGGGGATGAACACTGAAGCTTTCTTT	CASSDRRGMNTEAFF
few	TRBV28	.	TRBJ1-2	TGTGCCAGCAGTTTATTGGCAGGCGGGGGTGGCTACACCTTC	CASSLLAGGGGYTF
.	TRBV7-2	.	TRBJ1-3	TGTGCCAGCAGCTTATCAGCGAGCTCTGGAAACACCATATATTTT	CASSLSASSGNTIYF
.	TRBV5-5	.	TRBJ2-1	TGTGCCAGCAGCTTGGTCTCGTGGGCGCGTACGGCCGTTGATTACAATGAGCAGTTCTTC	CASSLVSWARTAVDYNEQFF